A single TCR beta chain is shown here with its context. CDR3 length: 11 residues. The V and J ends lost 8 bases and 14 bases respectively, with 15 bases between them. Germline V gives CDR1 MDHEN, CDR2 SYDVKM. This specimen belongs to a study of blood T cell repertoires in COVID-19. About the research overall: T cells, B-cell-depleted T cells, or PBMCs supplied cDNA or gDNA.

The repertoire was sequenced with immunoSEQ multiplex PCR; TCRdb's copy has only in-frame clones and lacks some. The table records more than 85,000 clones, 88% of them present only once. The clonotype originates from a woman of 80 years or more with acute or convalescent COVID-19. The sample consisted of peripheral blood. The chain carries TRBV28 and TRBJ1-4; TRBD1 might be the D (6 bases). CDR3 region: CASESGGGLFF. The CDR3 DNA reads TGTGCCAGCGAGTCCGGCGGGGGCCTGTTTTTT.